The clone carrying this TCR beta chain was seen a handful of times. Its antigen remains unidentified. Every bit of the isolated RNA underwent reverse transcription, so sequencing read expressed TCRB transcripts. Clones were sequenced by immunoSEQ multiplex PCR, and TCRdb holds only the in-frame ones, with some missing. The sample holds around 340,000 clones, 15% to 20% seen once. The CDR3 is 14 amino acids. V gave up 4 bases and J gave up 7 bases; unmatched junction bases: 10. Germline CDR1 reads SGHRS; CDR2 reads YFSETQ. This entry belongs to a study of beta chain features in type 1 diabetes. Study-level points and caveats: Type 1 diabetes patients had fewer VDJ junction insertions and more deletions.

The receptor's source is a woman younger than 35 in good health. V is TRBV5-1 and J is TRBJ1-1, with TRBD1 matching over 7 bases. The source material was naive CD4+ T cells from blood. In DNA form, the CDR3 reads TGCGCCAGCAGCAAAGACGGACAGGACGGTGAAGCTTTCTTT. This encodes CASSKDGQDGEAFF. The whole variable domain, remainder taken from reference TRBV5-1 and TRBJ1-1, is KAGVTQTPRYLIKTRGQQVTLSCSPISGHRSVSWYQQTPGQGLQFLFEYFSETQRNKGNFPGRFSGRQFSNSRSEMNVSTLELGDSALYLCASSKDGQDGEAFFGQGTRLTVV.